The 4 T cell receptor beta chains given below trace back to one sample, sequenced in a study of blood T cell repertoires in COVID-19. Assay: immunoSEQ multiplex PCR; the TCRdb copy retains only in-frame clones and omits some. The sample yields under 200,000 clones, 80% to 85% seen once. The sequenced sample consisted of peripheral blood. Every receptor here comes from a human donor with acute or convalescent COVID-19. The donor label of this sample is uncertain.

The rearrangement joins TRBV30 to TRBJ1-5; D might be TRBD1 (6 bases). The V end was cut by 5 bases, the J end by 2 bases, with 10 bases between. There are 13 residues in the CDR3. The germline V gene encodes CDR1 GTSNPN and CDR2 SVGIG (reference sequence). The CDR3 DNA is TGTGCCTGGGGGGGCGGGGGCAATCAGCCCCAGCATTTT. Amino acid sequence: CAWGGGGNQPQHF.

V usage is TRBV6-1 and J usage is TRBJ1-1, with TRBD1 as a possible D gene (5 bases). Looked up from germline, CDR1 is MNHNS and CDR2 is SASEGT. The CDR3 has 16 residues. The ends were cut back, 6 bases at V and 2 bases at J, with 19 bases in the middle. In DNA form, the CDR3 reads TGTGCCAGCAGCGAAACAAGGGGCGGCAGCAACACTGAAGCTTTCTTT. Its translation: CASSETRGGSNTEAFF.

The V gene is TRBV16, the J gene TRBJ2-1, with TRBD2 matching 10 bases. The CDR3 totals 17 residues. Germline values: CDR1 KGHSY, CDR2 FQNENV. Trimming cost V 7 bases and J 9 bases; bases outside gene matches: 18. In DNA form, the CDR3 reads TGTGCCAGCAACACCCCCGCCGATAGCGGGAGGTCGGGTGAGCAGTTCTTC. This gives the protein CASNTPADSGRSGEQFF. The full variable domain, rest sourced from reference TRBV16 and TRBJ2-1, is GEEVAQTPKHLVRGEGQKAKLYCAPIKGHSYVFWYQQVLKNEFKFLISFQNENVFDETGMPKERFSAKCLPNSPCSLEIQATKLEDSAVYFCASNTPADSGRSGEQFFGPGTRLTVL.

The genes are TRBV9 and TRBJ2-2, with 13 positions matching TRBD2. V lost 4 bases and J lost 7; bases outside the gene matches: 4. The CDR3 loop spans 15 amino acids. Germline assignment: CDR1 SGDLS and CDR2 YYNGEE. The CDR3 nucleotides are TGTGCCAGCAGCCCGACTAGCGGGGGGCGCGGGGAGCTGTTTTTT. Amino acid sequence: CASSPTSGGRGELFF.